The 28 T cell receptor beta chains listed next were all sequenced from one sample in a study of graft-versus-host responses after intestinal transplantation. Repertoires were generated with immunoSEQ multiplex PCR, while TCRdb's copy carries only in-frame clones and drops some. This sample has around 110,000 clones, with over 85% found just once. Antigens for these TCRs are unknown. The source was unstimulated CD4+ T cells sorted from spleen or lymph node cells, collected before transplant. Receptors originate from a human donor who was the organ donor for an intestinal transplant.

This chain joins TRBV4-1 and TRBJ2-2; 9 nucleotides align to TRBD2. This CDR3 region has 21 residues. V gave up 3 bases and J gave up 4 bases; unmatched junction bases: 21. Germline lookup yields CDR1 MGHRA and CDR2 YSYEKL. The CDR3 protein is CASSHGDFRGASGISTGELFF. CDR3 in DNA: TGCGCCAGCAGCCACGGGGACTTCAGGGGGGCTAGCGGGATTAGCACCGGGGAGCTGTTTTTT.

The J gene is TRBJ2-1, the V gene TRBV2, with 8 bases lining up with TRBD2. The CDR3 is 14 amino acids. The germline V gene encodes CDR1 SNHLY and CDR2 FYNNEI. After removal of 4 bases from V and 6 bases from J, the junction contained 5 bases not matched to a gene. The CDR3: CASSVVRGGNEQFF. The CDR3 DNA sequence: TGTGCCAGCAGTGTGGTTCGGGGGGGCAATGAGCAGTTCTTC.

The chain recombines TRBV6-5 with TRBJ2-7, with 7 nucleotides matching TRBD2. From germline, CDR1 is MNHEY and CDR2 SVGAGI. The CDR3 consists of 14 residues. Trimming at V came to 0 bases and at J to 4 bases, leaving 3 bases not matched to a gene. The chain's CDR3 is CASSYSQGGYEQYF. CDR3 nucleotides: TGTGCCAGCAGTTACTCGCAGGGAGGGTACGAGCAGTACTTC.

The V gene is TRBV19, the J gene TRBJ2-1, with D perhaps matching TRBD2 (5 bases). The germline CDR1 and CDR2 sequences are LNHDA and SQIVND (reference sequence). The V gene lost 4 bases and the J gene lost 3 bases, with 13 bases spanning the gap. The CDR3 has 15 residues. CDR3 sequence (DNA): TGTGCCAGTAGTAACGACTACCCGGGCTACAATGAGCAGTTCTTC. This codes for CASSNDYPGYNEQFF. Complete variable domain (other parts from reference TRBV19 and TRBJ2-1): DGGITQSPKYLFRKEGQNVTLSCEQNLNHDAMYWYRQDPGQGLRLIYYSQIVNDFQKGDIAEGYSVSREKKESFPLTVTSAQKNPTAFYLCASSNDYPGYNEQFFGPGTRLTVL.

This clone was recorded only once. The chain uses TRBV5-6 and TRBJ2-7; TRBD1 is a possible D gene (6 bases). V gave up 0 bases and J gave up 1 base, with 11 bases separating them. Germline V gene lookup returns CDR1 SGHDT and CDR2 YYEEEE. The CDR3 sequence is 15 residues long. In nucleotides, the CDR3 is TGTGCCAGCAGCTTGGGACAGGAATCTTCCTACGAGCAGTACTTC. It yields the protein CASSLGQESSYEQYF.

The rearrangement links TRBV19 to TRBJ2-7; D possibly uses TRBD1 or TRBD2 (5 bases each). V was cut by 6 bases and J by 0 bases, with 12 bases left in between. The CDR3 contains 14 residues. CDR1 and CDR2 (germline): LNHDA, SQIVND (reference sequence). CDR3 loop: CASSGTVVSYEQYF. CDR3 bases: TGTGCCAGTAGCGGGACGGTTGTCTCCTACGAGCAGTACTTC.

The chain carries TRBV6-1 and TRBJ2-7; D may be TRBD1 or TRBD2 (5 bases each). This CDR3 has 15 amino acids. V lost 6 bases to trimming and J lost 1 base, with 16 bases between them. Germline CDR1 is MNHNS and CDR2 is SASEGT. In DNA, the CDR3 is TGTGCCAGCAGAAAAAGGGGATCGGGGTCCTACGAGCAGTACTTC. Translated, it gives CASRKRGSGSYEQYF.

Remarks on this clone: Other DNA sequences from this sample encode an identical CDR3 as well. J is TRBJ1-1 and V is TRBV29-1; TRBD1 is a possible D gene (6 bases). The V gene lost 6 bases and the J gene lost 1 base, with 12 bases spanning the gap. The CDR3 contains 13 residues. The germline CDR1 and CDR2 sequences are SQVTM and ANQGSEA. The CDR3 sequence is CSVALQGNTEAFF. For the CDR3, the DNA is TGCAGCGTCGCCCTACAGGGGAACACTGAAGCTTTCTTT.

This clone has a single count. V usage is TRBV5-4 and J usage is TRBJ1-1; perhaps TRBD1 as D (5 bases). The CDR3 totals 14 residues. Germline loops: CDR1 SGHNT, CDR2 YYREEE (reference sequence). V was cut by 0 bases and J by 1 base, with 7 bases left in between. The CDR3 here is CASSLAGQNTEAFF. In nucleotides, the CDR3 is TGTGCCAGCAGCTTGGCTGGACAGAACACTGAAGCTTTCTTT. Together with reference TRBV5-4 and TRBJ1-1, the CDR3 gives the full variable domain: ETGVTQSPTHLIKTRGQQVTLRCSSQSGHNTVSWYQQALGQGPQFIFQYYREEENGRGNFPPRFSGLQFPNYSSELNVNALELDDSALYLCASSLAGQNTEAFFGQGTRLTVV.

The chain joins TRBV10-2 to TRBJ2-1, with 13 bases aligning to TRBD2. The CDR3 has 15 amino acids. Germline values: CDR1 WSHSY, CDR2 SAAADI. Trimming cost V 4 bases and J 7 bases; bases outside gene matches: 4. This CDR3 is CASSVWTSGRNEQFF. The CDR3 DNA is TGCGCCAGCAGTGTATGGACTAGCGGGAGAAATGAGCAGTTCTTC.

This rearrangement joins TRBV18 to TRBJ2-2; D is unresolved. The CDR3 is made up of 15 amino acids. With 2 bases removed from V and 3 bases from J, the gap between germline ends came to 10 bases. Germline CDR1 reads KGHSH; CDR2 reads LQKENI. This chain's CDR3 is CASSPYSFDTGELFF. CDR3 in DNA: TGTGCCAGCTCACCATACTCTTTCGACACCGGGGAGCTGTTTTTT.

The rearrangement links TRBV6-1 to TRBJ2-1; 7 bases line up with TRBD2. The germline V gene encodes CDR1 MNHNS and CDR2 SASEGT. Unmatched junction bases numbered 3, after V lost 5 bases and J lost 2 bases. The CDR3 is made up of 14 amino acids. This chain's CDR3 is CASSRLAAYNEQFF. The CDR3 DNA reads TGTGCCAGCAGTAGACTAGCAGCCTACAATGAGCAGTTCTTC.

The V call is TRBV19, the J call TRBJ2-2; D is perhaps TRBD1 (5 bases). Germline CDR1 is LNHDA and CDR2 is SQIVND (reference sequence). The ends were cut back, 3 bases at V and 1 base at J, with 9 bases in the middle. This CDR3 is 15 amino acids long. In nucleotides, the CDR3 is TGTGCCAGTAGTATCTCAGGGTGGAACACCGGGGAGCTGTTTTTT. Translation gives CASSISGWNTGELFF.

CDR3 loop: CASSLWGHRKAQYF. CDR3 in DNA: TGTGCCAGCAGCTTATGGGGACACAGGAAGGCCCAGTACTTC. The V gene is TRBV11-2, the J gene TRBJ2-5; D perhaps matches TRBD1 (6 bases). Germline CDR1 reads SGHAT; CDR2 reads FQNNGV. This CDR3 has 14 amino acids. V lost 2 bases and J 9 bases, leaving 16 bases between the germline ends.

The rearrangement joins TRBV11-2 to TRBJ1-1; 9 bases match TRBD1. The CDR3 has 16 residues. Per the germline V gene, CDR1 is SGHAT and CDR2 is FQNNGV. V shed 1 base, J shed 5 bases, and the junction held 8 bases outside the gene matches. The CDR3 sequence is CASSLGPLTGGTEAFF. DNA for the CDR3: TGTGCCAGCAGCTTAGGGCCGTTGACAGGGGGTACTGAAGCTTTCTTT.

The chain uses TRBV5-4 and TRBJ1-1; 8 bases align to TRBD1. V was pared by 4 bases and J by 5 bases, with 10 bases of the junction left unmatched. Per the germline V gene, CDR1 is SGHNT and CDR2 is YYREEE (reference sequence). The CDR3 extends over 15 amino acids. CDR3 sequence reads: CASSDRGQGLTEAFF. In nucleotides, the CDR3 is TGTGCCAGCAGCGATCGAGGACAGGGTTTAACTGAAGCTTTCTTT.

The CDR3 DNA sequence: TGTGCCAGCAGCCAAGAGCCCCGCGACTTTTACTATGGCTACACCTTC. As protein: CASSQEPRDFYYGYTF. This chain uses TRBV4-2 with TRBJ1-2; no firm D call. The CDR3 covers 16 residues. V lost 0 bases to trimming and J lost 3 bases, with 14 bases between them. Germline V lookup: CDR1 LGHNA, CDR2 YNFKEQ.

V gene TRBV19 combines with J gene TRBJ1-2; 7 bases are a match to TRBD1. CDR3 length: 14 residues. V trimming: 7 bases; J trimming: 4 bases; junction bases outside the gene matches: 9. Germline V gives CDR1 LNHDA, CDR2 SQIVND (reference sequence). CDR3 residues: CASTQDRVGYGYTF. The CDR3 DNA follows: TGTGCCAGTACCCAAGACAGGGTAGGCTATGGCTACACCTTC. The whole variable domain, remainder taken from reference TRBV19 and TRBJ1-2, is DGGITQSPKYLFRKEGQNVTLSCEQNLNHDAMYWYRQDPGQGLRLIYYSQIVNDFQKGDIAEGYSVSREKKESFPLTVTSAQKNPTAFYLCASTQDRVGYGYTFGSGTRLTVV.

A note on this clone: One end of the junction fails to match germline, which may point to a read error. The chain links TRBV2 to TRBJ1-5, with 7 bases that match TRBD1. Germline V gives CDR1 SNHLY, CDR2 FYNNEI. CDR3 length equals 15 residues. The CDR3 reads CARRGGVGAGLPQHF. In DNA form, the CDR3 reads TGTGCCCGCAGGGGGGGCGTGGGGGCCGGATTGCCCCAGCATTTT.

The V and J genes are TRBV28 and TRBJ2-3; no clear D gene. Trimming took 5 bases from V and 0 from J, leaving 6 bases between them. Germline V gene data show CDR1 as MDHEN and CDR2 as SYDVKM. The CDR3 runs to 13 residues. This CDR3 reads CASSPDSTDTQYF. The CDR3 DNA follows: TGTGCCAGCAGTCCGGACAGCACAGATACGCAGTATTTT.

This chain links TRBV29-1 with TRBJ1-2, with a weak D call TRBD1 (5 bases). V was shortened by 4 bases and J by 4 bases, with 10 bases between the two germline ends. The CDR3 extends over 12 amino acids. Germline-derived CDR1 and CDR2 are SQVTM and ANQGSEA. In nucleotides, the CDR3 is TGCAGCGTTGCGGCAGGGCCCTATGGCTACACCTTC. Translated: CSVAAGPYGYTF.

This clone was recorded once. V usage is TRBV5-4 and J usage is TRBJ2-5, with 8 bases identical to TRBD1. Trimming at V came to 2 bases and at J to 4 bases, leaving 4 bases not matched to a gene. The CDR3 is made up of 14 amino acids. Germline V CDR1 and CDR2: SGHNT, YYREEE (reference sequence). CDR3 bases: TGTGCCAGCAGCTTTGGACAGGGTAGAGAGACCCAGTACTTC. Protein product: CASSFGQGRETQYF.

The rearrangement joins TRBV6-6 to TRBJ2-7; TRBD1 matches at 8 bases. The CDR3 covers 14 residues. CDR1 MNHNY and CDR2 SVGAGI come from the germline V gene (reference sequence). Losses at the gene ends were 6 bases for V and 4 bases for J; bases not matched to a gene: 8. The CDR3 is CASSGDRGPYEQYF. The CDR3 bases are TGTGCCAGCAGCGGAGACAGGGGTCCGTACGAGCAGTACTTC.

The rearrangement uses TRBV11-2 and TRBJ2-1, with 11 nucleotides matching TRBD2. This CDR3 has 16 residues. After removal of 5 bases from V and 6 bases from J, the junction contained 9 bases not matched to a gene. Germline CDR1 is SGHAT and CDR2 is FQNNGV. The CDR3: CASSPTLAGGFNEQFF. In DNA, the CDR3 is TGTGCCAGCAGCCCTACCCTAGCGGGAGGTTTCAATGAGCAGTTCTTC.

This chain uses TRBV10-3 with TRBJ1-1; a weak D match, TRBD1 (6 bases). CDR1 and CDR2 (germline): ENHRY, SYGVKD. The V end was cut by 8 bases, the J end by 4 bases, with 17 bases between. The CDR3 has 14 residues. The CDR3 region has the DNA TGTGCCATCGAGTCAGGGGAGGGTAGCACTGAAGCTTTCTTT. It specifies CAIESGEGSTEAFF.

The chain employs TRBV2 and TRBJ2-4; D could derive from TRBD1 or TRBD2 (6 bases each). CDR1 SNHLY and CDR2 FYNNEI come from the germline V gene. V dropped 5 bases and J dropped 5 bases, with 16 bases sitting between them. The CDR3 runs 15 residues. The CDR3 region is CASSLNWGAQNIQYF. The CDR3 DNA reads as TGTGCCAGCAGTCTAAATTGGGGGGCCCAAAACATTCAGTACTTC.

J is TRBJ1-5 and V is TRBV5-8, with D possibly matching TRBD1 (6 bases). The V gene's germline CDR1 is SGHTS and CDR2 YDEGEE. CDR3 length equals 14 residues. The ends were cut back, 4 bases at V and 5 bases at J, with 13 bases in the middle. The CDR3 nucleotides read TGTGCCAGCAGCATCCGGGACACCTATCAGCCCCAGCATTTT. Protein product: CASSIRDTYQPQHF.

CDR3 amino acids: CASSPRQGWNTEAFF. The CDR3 DNA reads as TGTGCCAGCTCACCCCGCCAGGGGTGGAACACTGAAGCTTTCTTT. The chain combines TRBV18 with TRBJ1-1; D possibly corresponds to TRBD1 (6 bases). The ends were cut back, 3 bases at V and 1 base at J, with 12 bases in the middle. The CDR3 runs to 15 residues. Germline CDR1 reads KGHSH; CDR2 reads LQKENI.